This entry lists 16 T cell receptor beta chains sequenced from one sample in a study of memory CD4+ T cells and cytomegalovirus serostatus (dated 2019 in TCRdb). Single viable CD3+CD4+CD8-CD45RO+ cells were sorted as memory CD4+ T cells on a FACSAria II. Libraries were constructed by the immunoSEQ multiplex PCR assay. Not all clones reach the TCRdb copy of this immuneACCESS table, which keeps in-frame sequences only. Checked studies attribute under half of the gap to unresolved V genes and leave the rest unexplained. For this sample the table gives under 35,000 clones, of which around 76% were detected only once. The ten largest clones add up to around 1% of the sample. The sequencing input was memory CD4+ T cells from blood. The receptor source for this set is an adult in good health and CMV-seronegative.

V and J are TRBV10-3 and TRBJ1-1; D not resolved. Germline CDR1 ENHRY, CDR2 SYGVKD. V gave up 6 bases and J gave up 5 bases, with 16 bases separating them. This CDR3 has 14 amino acids. In DNA form, the CDR3 reads TGTGCCATCAGCAATACCCTAGTCTGGACTGAAGCTTTCTTT. Its protein product is CAISNTLVWTEAFF.

V gene TRBV25-1 combines with J gene TRBJ2-1; D is uncertain. Germline CDR1 and CDR2: MGHDK and SYGVNS. The CDR3 spans 12 residues. Trimming pared 1 base from V and 7 bases from J, leaving 5 bases between. The CDR3 coding sequence is TGTGCCAGCAGTGAATCGCGTAATGAGCAGTTCTTC. This sequence encodes CASSESRNEQFF.

The V gene is TRBV6-5, the J gene TRBJ1-3, with TRBD1 matching 8 bases. The CDR3 runs 14 residues. Germline V gives CDR1 MNHEY, CDR2 SVGAGI. Trimming cost V 6 bases and J 4 bases; bases outside gene matches: 5. In DNA, the CDR3 is TGTGCCAGCAGAGGGGGGACAGGAGGAAACACCATATATTTT. Translating gives CASRGGTGGNTIYF.

The genes are TRBV6-6 and TRBJ1-4; TRBD1 agrees at 7 bases. Germline lookup yields CDR1 MNHNY and CDR2 SVGAGI (reference sequence). This CDR3 contains 13 residues. J gave up 8 bases and V 8 bases, and 8 bases lay outside the gene matches. The CDR3 region has the DNA TGTGCCAGCGCCCTTGGGACAGCGGAAAAACTGTTTTTT. It yields the protein CASALGTAEKLFF.

J is TRBJ2-5 and V is TRBV7-2, with D perhaps TRBD1 (5 bases). Germline values: CDR1 SGHTA, CDR2 FQGNSA. Trimming took off 4 bases at V and 3 bases at J, with 15 bases between the two ends. There are 15 residues in the CDR3. CDR3 residues: CASSSRTGYKETQYF. DNA of the CDR3: TGTGCCAGCAGCTCCCGTACAGGATACAAAGAGACCCAGTACTTC.

This chain connects TRBV28 to TRBJ2-3; D is unresolved. Looked up from germline, CDR1 is MDHEN and CDR2 is SYDVKM. Trimming pared 6 bases from V and 0 bases from J, leaving 19 bases between. CDR3 length: 17 residues. The CDR3 DNA sequence: TGTGCCAGCAGCAAAATCGTACAGAAAACTAGCACAGATACGCAGTATTTT. Protein sequence: CASSKIVQKTSTDTQYF. Combining the CDR3 with reference TRBV28 and TRBJ2-3 gives the whole variable domain DVKVTQSSRYLVKRTGEKVFLECVQDMDHENMFWYRQDPGLGLRLIYFSYDVKMKEKGDIPEGYSVSREKKERFSLILESASTNQTSMYLCASSKIVQKTSTDTQYFGPGTRLTVL.

V and J are TRBV9 and TRBJ2-3, with D possibly being TRBD2 (6 bases). The CDR3 contains 14 residues. The germline V gene has CDR1 SGDLS and CDR2 YYNGEE. The V gene lost 3 bases and the J gene lost 0 bases, with 8 bases spanning the gap. Here the CDR3 reads CASSAAGSTDTQYF. CDR3 nucleotides: TGTGCCAGCAGCGCGGCGGGGAGCACAGATACGCAGTATTTT.

V gene TRBV19 combines with J gene TRBJ2-5, with 9 bases that match TRBD1. Germline V gene sequence: CDR1 LNHDA, CDR2 SQIVND (reference sequence). The CDR3 contains 14 residues. Germline trimming cut 5 bases from V and 5 bases from J; bases unmatched to any gene: 6. The CDR3 DNA follows: TGTGCCAGTAGTCGCGGACAGGGGTGGGAGACCCAGTACTTC. This encodes CASSRGQGWETQYF.

The chain recombines TRBV18 with TRBJ2-7; no definite D call. Between the trimmed V and J ends, which lost 6 bases and 1 base, there was a span of 28 bases. The CDR3 runs 19 residues. Per germline, CDR1 KGHSH and CDR2 LQKENI. Here the CDR3 reads CASSSERLLGHIKSYEQYF. The CDR3 region has the DNA TGTGCCAGCTCCTCGGAACGGTTGCTGGGTCACATTAAATCCTACGAGCAGTACTTC.

V usage is TRBV6-1 and J usage is TRBJ2-1; TRBD2 is a possible D gene (6 bases). The CDR3 runs 16 residues. From germline, CDR1 is MNHNS and CDR2 SASEGT. V was clipped by 2 bases and J by 3 bases, with 14 bases between them. CDR3 DNA: TGTGCCAGCAGTGAAATGGGGGGTGCTCGCTACAATGAGCAGTTCTTC. It specifies CASSEMGGARYNEQFF.

In this sample, this clone turned up once. The gene calls are TRBV2 and TRBJ2-1, with 9 nucleotides matching TRBD2. V dropped 7 bases and J dropped 10; count of bases not matched to a gene: 11. The V gene's germline CDR1 is SNHLY and CDR2 FYNNEI. CDR3 length: 14 amino acids. As DNA, the CDR3 is TGTGCCAGCAAAGAGGGCGGGGGGGCCAGAGAGCAGTTCTTC. Translated: CASKEGGGAREQFF.

V is TRBV10-2 and J is TRBJ1-5, with D possibly matching TRBD1 (6 bases). The CDR3 totals 13 residues. V was cut by 7 bases and J by 4 bases, with 11 bases left in between. CDR1 and CDR2 from the germline V gene are WSHSY and SAAADI. The CDR3 DNA is TGCGCCAGCAAGGGACAATATAATCAGCCCCAGCATTTT. Translating it yields CASKGQYNQPQHF.

The rearrangement uses TRBV12-1 and TRBJ2-3; TRBD2, the table's D call, lacks a check against the DNA. TRBV12-1 is marked as a pseudogene. CDR3 length: 18 residues. This chain's CDR3 is CASRASGTSESKDNTQYF. CDR3 in DNA: TGTGCCAGCAGAGCCTCCGGGACTAGCGAGTCTAAGGACAATACGCAGTATTTT.

The chain employs TRBV30 and TRBJ2-1, with D possibly being TRBD1 (6 bases). The V gene's germline CDR1 is GTSNPN and CDR2 SVGIG (reference sequence). The CDR3 length is 14 residues. Trimming removed 3 bases from V and 8 bases from J, with 17 bases in between. The CDR3 sequence: CAWSHKGQRDEQFF. The DNA for the CDR3 is TGTGCCTGGAGCCATAAAGGACAGAGGGATGAGCAGTTCTTC.

This rearrangement joins TRBV13 to TRBJ1-2; tentative D call: TRBD1 (5 bases). Germline values: CDR1 PRHDT, CDR2 FYEKMQ (reference sequence). The CDR3 contains 15 residues. Trimming shortened V by 3 bases and J by 5 bases, and 16 bases separated the two germline ends. CDR3 DNA: TGTGCCAGCAGCTTCCGCCGGGGCGCGGAGTATGGCTACACCTTC. It translates to CASSFRRGAEYGYTF.

The J gene is TRBJ2-7, the V gene TRBV15, with 10 bases that match TRBD2. Looked up from germline, CDR1 is LNHNV and CDR2 is YYDKDF (reference sequence). The CDR3 is 15 residues long. V trimming: 1 base; J trimming: 4 bases; junction bases outside the gene matches: 4. CDR3 residues: CATSRADSGGYEQYF. The CDR3 bases are TGTGCCACCAGCAGAGCGGATAGCGGGGGGTACGAGCAGTACTTC.